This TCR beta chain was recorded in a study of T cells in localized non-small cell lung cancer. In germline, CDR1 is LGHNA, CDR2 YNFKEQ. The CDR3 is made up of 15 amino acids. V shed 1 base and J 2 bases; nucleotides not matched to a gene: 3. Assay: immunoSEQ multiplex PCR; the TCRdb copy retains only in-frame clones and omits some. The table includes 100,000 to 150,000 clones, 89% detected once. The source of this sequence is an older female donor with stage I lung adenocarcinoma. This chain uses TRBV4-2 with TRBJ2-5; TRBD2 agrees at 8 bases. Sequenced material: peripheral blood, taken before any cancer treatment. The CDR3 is CASSQGLAGQETQYF. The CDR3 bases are TGTGCCAGCAGCCAAGGGCTAGCGGGTCAAGAGACCCAGTACTTC.